This T cell receptor beta chain appears in the sequencing data of a study of OX40 agonist ivuxolimab in advanced cancers. The study, taken as a whole, reports: A proportion of nonresponders additionally exhibited low normalized T-cell clonal expansion.

V was shortened by 6 bases and J by 1 base, with 7 bases between the two germline ends. Germline CDR1 reads MNHNY; CDR2 reads SVGAGI (reference sequence). The CDR3 consists of 13 residues. In regard to this clone: Its antigen is as yet unknown.

Only in-frame clones appear in the TCRdb table, and some are missing; sequencing was by immunoSEQ multiplex PCR. The table includes fewer than 40,000 clones, around 83% detected once. The sample was CD4+ or CD8+ T cells sorted from blood, taken in a trial of the OX40 agonist ivuxolimab. The sequence derives from an adult with an advanced solid tumor such as melanoma, head and neck, liver or kidney cancer. The chain links TRBV6-6 to TRBJ1-5, with D hard to call. The CDR3 sequence: CASRGRSNQPQHF. Here the CDR3 DNA reads TGTGCCAGCAGAGGGAGGAGCAATCAGCCCCAGCATTTT.